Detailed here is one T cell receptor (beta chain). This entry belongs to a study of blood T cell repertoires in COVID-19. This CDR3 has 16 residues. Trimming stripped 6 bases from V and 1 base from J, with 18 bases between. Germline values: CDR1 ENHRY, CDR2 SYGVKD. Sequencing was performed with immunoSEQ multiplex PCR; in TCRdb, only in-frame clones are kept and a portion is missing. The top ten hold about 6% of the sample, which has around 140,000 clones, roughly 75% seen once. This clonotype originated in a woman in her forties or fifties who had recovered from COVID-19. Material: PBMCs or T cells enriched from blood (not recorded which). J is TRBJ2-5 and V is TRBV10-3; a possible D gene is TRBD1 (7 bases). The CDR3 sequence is CAISPAGQSSQETQYF. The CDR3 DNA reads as TGTGCCATCAGCCCGGCGGGACAGTCATCCCAAGAGACCCAGTACTTC.